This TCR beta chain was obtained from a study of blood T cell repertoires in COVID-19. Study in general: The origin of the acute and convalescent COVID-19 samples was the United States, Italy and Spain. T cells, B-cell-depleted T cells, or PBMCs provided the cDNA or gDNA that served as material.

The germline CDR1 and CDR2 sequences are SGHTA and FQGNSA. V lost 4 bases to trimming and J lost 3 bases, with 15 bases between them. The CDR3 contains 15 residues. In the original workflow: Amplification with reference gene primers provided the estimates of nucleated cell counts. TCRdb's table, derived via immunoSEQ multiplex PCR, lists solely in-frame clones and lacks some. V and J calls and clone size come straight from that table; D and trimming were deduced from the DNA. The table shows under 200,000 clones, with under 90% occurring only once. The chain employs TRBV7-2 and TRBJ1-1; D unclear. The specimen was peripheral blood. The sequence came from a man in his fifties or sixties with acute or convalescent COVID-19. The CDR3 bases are TGTGCCAGCAGCTCCAGCTTGGGGAGTGACACTGAAGCTTTCTTT. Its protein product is CASSSSLGSDTEAFF.